The text below deals with one T cell receptor beta chain. No antigen is known for it. Here immunoSEQ multiplex PCR was the method, and the copy in TCRdb shows in-frame clones only, minus some. This table has approximately 87,000 clones, about 90% appearing once. These data come from a study of OX40 agonist ivuxolimab in advanced cancers. Overall study: Earlier anti-PD-1, anti-PD-L1 or anti-CTLA-4 therapy was permitted; roughly 37% had received some. Three individuals attained partial responses, comprising one hepatocellular carcinoma case and two cutaneous melanoma cases.

Overall study results and limits: In the 0.1-3.0 mg/kg groups, partial responders showed among the lowest expansion.

Trimming left V 7 bases short and J 0 bases short, with 20 bases between. Per germline, CDR1 SGHVS and CDR2 FQNEAQ. CDR3 length: 17 residues. The material sequenced was CD4+ or CD8+ T cells sorted from blood, taken in a trial of the OX40 agonist ivuxolimab. The V gene is TRBV7-8, the J gene TRBJ2-3; D call uncertain. This TCR was sampled from an adult with an advanced solid tumor such as melanoma, head and neck, liver or kidney cancer. The CDR3 region has the DNA TGTGCCAGCATCCCAGCGTGGCTACCTACTAGCACAGATACGCAGTATTTT. Its protein is CASIPAWLPTSTDTQYF.